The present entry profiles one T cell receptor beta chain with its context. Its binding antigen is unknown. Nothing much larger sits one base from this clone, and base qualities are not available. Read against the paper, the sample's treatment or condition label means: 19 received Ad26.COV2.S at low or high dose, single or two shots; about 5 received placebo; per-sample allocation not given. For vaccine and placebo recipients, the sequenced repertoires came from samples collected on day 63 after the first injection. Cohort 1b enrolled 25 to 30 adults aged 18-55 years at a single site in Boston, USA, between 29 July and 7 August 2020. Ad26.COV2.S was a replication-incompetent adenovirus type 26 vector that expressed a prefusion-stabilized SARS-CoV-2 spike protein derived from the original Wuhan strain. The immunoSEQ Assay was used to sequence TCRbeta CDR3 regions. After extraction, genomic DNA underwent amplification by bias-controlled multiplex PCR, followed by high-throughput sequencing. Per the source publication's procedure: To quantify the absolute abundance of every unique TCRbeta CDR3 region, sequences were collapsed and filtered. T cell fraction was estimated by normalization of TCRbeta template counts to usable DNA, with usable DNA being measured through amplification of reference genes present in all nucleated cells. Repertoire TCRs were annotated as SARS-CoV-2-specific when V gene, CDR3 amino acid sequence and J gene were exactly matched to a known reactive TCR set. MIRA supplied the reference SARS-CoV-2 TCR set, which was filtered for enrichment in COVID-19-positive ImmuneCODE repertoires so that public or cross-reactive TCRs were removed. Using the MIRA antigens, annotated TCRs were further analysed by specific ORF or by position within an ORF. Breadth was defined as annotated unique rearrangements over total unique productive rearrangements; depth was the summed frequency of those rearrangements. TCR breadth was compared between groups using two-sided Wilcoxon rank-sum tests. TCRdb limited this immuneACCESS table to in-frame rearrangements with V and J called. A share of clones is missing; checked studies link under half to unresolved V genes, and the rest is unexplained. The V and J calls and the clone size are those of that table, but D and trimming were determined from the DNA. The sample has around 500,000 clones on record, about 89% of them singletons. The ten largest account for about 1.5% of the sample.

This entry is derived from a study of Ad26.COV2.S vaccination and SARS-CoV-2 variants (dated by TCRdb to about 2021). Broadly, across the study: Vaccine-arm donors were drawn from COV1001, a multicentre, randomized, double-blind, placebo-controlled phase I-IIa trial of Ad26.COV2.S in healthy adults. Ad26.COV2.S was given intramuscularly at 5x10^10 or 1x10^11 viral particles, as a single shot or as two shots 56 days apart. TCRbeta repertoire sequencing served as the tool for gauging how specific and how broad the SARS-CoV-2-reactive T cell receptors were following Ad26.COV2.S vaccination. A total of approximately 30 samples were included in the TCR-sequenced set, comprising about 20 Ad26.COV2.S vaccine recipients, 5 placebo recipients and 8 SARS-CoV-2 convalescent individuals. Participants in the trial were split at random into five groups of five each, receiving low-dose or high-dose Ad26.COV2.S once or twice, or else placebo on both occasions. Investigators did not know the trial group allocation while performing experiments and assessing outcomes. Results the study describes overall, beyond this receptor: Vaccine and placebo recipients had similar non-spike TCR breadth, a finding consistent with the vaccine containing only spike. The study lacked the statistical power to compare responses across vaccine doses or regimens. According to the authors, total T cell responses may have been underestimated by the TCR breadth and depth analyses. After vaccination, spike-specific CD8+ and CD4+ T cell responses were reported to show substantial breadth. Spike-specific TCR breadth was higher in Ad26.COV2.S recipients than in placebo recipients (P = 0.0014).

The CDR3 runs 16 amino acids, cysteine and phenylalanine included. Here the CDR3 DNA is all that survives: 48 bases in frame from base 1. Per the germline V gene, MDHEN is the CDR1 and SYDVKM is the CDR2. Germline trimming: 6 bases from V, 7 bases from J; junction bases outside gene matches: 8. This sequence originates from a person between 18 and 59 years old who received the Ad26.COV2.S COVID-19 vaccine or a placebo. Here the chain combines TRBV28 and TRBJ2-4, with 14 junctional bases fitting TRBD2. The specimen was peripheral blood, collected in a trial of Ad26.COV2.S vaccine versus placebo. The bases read TGTGCCAGCAGGAACTGGGGACTAGCGGGAGAGAACATTCAGTACTTC. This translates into CASRNWGLAGENIQYF.